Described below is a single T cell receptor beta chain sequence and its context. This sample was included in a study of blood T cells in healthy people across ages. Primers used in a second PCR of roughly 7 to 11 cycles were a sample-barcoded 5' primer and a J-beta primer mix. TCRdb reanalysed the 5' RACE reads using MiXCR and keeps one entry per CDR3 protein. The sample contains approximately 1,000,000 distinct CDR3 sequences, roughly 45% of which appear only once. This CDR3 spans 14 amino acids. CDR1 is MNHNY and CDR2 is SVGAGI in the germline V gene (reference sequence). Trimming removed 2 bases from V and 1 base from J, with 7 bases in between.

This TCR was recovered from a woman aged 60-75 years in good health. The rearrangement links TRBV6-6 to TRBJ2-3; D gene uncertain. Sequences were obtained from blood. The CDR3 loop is CASSYKTRTDTQYF. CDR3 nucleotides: TGTGCCAGCAGTTACAAGACCCGCACAGATACGCAGTATTTT.